A single T cell receptor (beta chain) is shown here with its context. Its antigen is undetermined. This entry belongs to a study of OX40 agonist ivuxolimab in advanced cancers. Study conclusions and caveats: Determination of antigen specificity was not performed for the expanded peripheral T cells.

The CDR3 totals 17 residues. The germline V gene encodes CDR1 SGHAT and CDR2 FQDESV (reference sequence). Trimming removed 5 bases at V and 6 bases at J, with 25 bases between. The data were produced by immunoSEQ multiplex PCR, yet TCRdb's version contains in-frame clones alone and is incomplete. The sample includes roughly 81,000 clones, roughly 91% of them seen just once. The source material was CD4+ or CD8+ T cells sorted from blood, sampled in a trial of the OX40 agonist ivuxolimab. The chain joins TRBV11-1 to TRBJ1-1; perhaps TRBD1 as D (5 bases). This sequence was found in an adult with an advanced solid tumor such as melanoma, head and neck, liver or kidney cancer. DNA for the CDR3: TGTGCCAGCAGCCCGCAACAATTGAGGGGAGATCGGTCTGAAGCTTTCTTT. Translated: CASSPQQLRGDRSEAFF.